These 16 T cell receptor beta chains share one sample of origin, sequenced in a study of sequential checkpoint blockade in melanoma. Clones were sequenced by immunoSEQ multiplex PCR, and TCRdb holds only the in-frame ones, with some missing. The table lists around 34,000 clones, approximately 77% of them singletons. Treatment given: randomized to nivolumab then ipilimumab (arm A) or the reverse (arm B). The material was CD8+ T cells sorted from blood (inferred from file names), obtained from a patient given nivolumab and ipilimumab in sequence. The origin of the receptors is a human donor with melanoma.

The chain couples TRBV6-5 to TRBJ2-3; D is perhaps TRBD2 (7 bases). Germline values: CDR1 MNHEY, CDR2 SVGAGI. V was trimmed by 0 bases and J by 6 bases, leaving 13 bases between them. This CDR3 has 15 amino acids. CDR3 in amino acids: CASSYSGGLGDTQYF. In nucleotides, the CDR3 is TGTGCCAGCAGTTACTCCGGGGGGCTGGGGGATACGCAGTATTTT.

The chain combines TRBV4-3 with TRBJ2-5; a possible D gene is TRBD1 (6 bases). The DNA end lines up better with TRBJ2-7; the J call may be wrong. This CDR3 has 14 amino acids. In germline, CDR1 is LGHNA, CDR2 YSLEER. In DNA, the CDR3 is TGCGCCAGCAGCCAAGTTGCCAGGGGCTACGAGCAGTACTTC. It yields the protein CASSQVARGYEQYF.

CDR3 nucleotides: TGTGCCAGCAGTGAGGGGGCCAGCACAGATACGCAGTATTTT. It is translated as CASSEGASTDTQYF. This chain joins TRBV27 and TRBJ2-3, with 7 bases lining up with TRBD1. CDR1 MNHEY and CDR2 SMNVEV come from the germline V gene (reference sequence). There are 14 residues in the CDR3. Unmatched junction bases numbered 2, after V lost 5 bases and J lost 0 bases.

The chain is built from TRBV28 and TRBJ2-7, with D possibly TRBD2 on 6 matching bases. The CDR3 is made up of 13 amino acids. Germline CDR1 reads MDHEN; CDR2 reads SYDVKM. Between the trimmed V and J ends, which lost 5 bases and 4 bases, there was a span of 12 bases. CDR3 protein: CASSGDLGYEQYF. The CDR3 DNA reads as TGTGCCAGCAGTGGGGACTTAGGTTACGAGCAGTACTTC.

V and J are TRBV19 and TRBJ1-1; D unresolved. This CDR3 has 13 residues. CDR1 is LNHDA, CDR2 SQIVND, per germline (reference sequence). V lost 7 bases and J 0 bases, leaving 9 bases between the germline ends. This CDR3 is CASNGNLNTEAFF. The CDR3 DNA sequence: TGTGCCAGTAACGGGAATTTGAACACTGAAGCTTTCTTT.

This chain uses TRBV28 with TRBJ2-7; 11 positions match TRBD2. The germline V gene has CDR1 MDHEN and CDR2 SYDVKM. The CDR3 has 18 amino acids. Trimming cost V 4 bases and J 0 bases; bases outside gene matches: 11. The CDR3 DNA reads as TGTGCCAGCAGTTACGCGCGGACTGGACTAGCGGGCTCCTACGAGCAGTACTTC. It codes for CASSYARTGLAGSYEQYF.

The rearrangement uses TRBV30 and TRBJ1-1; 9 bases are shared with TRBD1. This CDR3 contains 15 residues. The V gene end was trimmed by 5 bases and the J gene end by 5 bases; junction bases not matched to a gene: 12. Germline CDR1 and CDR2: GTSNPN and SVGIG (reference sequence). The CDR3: CAWCEKTGGRTEAFF. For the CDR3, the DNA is TGTGCCTGGTGTGAGAAAACAGGGGGCCGGACTGAAGCTTTCTTT. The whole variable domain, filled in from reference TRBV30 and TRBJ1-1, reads SQTIHQWPATLVQPVGSPLSLECTVEGTSNPNLYWYRQAAGRGLQLLFYSVGIGQISSEVPQNLSASRPQDRQFILSSKKLLLSDSGFYLCAWCEKTGGRTEAFFGQGTRLTVV.

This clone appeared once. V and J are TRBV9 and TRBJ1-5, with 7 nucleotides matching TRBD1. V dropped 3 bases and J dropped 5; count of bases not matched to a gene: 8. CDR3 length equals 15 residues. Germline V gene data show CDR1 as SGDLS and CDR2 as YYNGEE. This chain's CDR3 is CASSAQGGAYQPQHF. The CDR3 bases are TGTGCCAGCAGCGCGCAAGGGGGCGCATATCAGCCCCAGCATTTT.

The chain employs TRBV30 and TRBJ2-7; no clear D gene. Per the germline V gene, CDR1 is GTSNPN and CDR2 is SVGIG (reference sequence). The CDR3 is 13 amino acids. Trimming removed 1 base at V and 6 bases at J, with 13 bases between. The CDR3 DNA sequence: TGTGCCTGGAGTGGGGTTAGCACTGGCGAGCAGTACTTC. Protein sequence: CAWSGVSTGEQYF.

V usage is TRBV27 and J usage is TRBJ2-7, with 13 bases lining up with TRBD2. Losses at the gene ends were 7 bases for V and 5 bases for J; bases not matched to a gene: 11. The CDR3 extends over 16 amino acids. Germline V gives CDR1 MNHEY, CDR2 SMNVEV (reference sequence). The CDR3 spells CASTHGTSGNGNEQYF. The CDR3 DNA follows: TGTGCCAGCACCCACGGGACTAGCGGGAACGGCAACGAGCAGTACTTC.

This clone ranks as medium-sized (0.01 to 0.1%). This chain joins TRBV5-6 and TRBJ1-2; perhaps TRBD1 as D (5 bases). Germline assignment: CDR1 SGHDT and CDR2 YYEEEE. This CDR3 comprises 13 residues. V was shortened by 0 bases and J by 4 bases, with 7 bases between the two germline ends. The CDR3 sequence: CASSLGGFYGYTF. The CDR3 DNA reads TGTGCCAGCAGCTTGGGGGGCTTCTATGGCTACACCTTC.

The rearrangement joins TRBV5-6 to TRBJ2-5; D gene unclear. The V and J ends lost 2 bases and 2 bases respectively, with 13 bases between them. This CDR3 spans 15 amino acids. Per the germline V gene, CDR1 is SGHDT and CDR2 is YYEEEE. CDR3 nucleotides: TGTGCCAGCAGCTTCGGTACAGCAATACAAGAGACCCAGTACTTC. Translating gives CASSFGTAIQETQYF.

The DNA of the CDR3 is TGTGCCTGGAGTGGGACTAGCGGGAGGACCTACAATGAGCAGTTCTTC. Translation: CAWSGTSGRTYNEQFF. The rearrangement links TRBV30 to TRBJ2-1, with 14 bases matching TRBD2. J gave up 2 bases and V 1 base, and 1 base lay outside the gene matches. The CDR3 length is 16 residues. Germline V gene sequence: CDR1 GTSNPN, CDR2 SVGIG (reference sequence).

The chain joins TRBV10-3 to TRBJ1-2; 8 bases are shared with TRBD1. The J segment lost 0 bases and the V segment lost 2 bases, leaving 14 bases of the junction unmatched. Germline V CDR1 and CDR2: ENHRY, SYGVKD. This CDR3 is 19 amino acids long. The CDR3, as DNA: TGTGCCATCAGTGAGCCAACCACCCAGGGGGCGGAAGCTAACTATGGCTACACCTTC. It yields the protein CAISEPTTQGAEANYGYTF.

Here the CDR3 reads CASQGEVEQYF. In nucleotides, the CDR3 is TGCGCCAGCCAAGGCGAGGTCGAGCAGTACTTC. The chain employs TRBV4-1 and TRBJ2-7; no firm D call. With 8 bases removed from V and 6 bases from J, the gap between germline ends came to 11 bases. In germline, CDR1 is MGHRA, CDR2 YSYEKL. This CDR3 is built from 11 residues.

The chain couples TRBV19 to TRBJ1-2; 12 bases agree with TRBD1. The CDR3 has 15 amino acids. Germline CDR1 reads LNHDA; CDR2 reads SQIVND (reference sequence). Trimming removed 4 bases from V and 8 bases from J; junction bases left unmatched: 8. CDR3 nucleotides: TGTGCCAGTAGTACGGACGGGACAGGGGGCGACGGCTACACCTTC. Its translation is CASSTDGTGGDGYTF.